Below, 9 T cell receptor beta chains from the same sample are listed, as sequenced in a study of patients and donors after allogeneic stem cell transplantation. TCRdb reprocessed the RT-PCR reads via MiXCR and lists one record per CDR3 protein. The sample lists hundreds of thousands of distinct CDR3 sequences; around 15% were seen once. Sequenced: blood, either unsorted or a sorted T cell fraction (not recorded which). The receptors derive from a human donor who was either an allogeneic HSCT recipient or a stem cell or donor lymphocyte infusion donor (not recorded which). It is not recorded whose cells these are; they may come from a transplant donor.

This chain uses TRBV12-3 or TRBV12-4 with TRBJ2-7; tentatively, D is TRBD2 (6 bases). This CDR3 region has 12 residues. Trimming stripped 2 bases from V and 6 bases from J, with 8 bases between. The CDR3 loop is CASSLTGGEQYF. The CDR3 DNA is TGTGCCAGCAGTTTAACCGGGGGCGAGCAGTACTTC.

This chain links TRBV20-1 with TRBJ1-2, with unresolved D. The V end was cut by 5 bases, the J end by 8 bases, with 12 bases between. Germline V gives CDR1 DFQATT, CDR2 SNEGSKA (reference sequence). CDR3 length: 11 amino acids. CDR3 nucleotide sequence: TGCAGTGCTTGGACCCTGGCCGGCTACACCTTC. Protein product: CSAWTLAGYTF.

This clonotype was counted a few times. This chain joins TRBV12-3 or TRBV12-4 and TRBJ2-7; either TRBD1 or TRBD2 may fit D (7 bases each). CDR3 length equals 14 residues. Trimming shortened V by 6 bases and J by 2 bases, and 14 bases separated the two germline ends. CDR3 protein: CASRPQGGAYEQYF. The CDR3 DNA reads as TGTGCCAGCAGACCGCAGGGGGGGGCCTACGAGCAGTACTTC.

This clonotype was seen only once. The chain links TRBV3-1 to TRBJ1-5, with TRBD1 identical over 8 bases. V shed 3 bases and J 3 bases; nucleotides not matched to a gene: 7. The CDR3 runs 16 residues. Germline V gene data show CDR1 as LGHDT and CDR2 as YNNKEL (reference sequence). As DNA, the CDR3 is TGTGCCAGCAGCCAGACAGGGGTGGGGAACAATCAGCCCCAGCATTTT. It yields the protein CASSQTGVGNNQPQHF.

This clonotype was counted ten times or more. This chain connects TRBV7-6 to TRBJ2-5; TRBD2 matches at 10 bases. V was pared by 6 bases and J by 7 bases, with 8 bases of the junction left unmatched. This CDR3 region has 14 residues. Looked up from germline, CDR1 is SGHVS and CDR2 is FNYEAQ. CDR3 in amino acids: CASRSSGGQWTQYF. CDR3 DNA sequence: TGTGCCAGCAGATCTAGCGGGGGACAATGGACCCAGTACTTC.

This clonotype was counted between two and nine times. The chain carries TRBV6-2 or TRBV6-3 and TRBJ2-3; the D gene is possibly TRBD2 (5 bases). CDR1 is MNHEY, CDR2 SVGEGT, per germline. V was cut by 5 bases and J by 8 bases, with 11 bases left in between. The length of the CDR3 is 12 residues. The CDR3 DNA follows: TGTGCCAGCAGTCGCAGAGGAGGTACGCAGTATTTT. It is translated as CASSRRGGTQYF.

This clonotype has ten or more counts. The V gene is TRBV5-1, the J gene TRBJ2-1; possible D gene TRBD2, 5 bases. Germline CDR1 SGHRS, CDR2 YFSETQ. The CDR3 length is 15 residues. V lost 5 bases, J lost 0 bases, and 12 bases lay in between. The CDR3 region is CASRPTISSYNEQFF. CDR3 sequence (DNA): TGCGCCAGCAGGCCGACTATCTCCTCCTACAATGAGCAGTTCTTC.

This chain links TRBV6-2 or TRBV6-3 with TRBJ2-3; 7 bases line up with TRBD1. This CDR3 is 13 amino acids long. CDR1 MNHEY and CDR2 SVGEGT come from the germline V gene. V was clipped by 8 bases and J by 8 bases; unmatched bases: 10. DNA for the CDR3: TGTGCCAGCGGGACCAACAGGGGCGGTACGCAGTATTTT. Translating it yields CASGTNRGGTQYF.

The table lists this clonotype with a few counts. The rearrangement joins TRBV6-1 to TRBJ1-4; D call uncertain. V dropped 5 bases and J dropped 11 bases, with 15 bases sitting between them. Germline CDR1 reads MNHNS; CDR2 reads SASEGT. This CDR3 has 13 amino acids. CDR3 residues: CASSNGVLGKLFF. The CDR3 DNA is TGTGCCAGCAGTAACGGCGTTTTGGGGAAACTGTTTTTT.